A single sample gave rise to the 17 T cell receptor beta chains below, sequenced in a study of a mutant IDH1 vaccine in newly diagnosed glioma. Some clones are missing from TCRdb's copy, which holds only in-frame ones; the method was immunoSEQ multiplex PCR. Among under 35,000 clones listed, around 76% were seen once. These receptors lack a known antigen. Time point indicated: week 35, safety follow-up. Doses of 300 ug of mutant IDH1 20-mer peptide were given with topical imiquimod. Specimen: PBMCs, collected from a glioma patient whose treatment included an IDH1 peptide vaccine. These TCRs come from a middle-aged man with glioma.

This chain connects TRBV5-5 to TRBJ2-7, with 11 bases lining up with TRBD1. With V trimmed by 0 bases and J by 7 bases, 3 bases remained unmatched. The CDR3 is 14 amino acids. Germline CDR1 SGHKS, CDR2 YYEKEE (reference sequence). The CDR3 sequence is CASSLGTGGWEQYF. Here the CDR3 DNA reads TGTGCCAGCAGCTTGGGGACAGGGGGCTGGGAGCAGTACTTC.

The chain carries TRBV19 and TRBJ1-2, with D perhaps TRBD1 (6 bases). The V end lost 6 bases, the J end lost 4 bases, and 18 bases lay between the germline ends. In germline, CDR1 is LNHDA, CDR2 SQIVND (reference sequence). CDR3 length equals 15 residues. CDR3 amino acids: CASSLFLGGFYGYTF. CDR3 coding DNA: TGTGCCAGTAGCCTTTTTCTGGGGGGCTTCTATGGCTACACCTTC.

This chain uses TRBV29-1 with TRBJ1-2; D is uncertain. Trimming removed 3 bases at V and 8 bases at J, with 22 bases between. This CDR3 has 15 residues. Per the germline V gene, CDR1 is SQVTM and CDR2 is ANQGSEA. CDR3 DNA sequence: TGCAGCGTTGATGTCGTAGGGCAAAAAACAAGGGGCTACACCTTC. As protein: CSVDVVGQKTRGYTF.

Here the CDR3 reads CASSANTGGETQYF. CDR3 bases: TGTGCCAGCAGCGCCAATACAGGGGGAGAGACCCAGTACTTC. The V gene is TRBV5-5, the J gene TRBJ2-5; TRBD1 aligns across 8 bases. J was trimmed by 4 bases and V by 4 bases; bases with no gene match: 6. The CDR3 totals 14 residues. Germline V gene data show CDR1 as SGHKS and CDR2 as YYEKEE (reference sequence).

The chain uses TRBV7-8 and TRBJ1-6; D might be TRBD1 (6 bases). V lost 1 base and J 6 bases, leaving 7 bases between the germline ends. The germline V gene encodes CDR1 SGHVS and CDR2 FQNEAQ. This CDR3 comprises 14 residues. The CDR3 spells CASSLGGPNSPLHF. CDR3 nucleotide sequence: TGTGCCAGCAGCTTAGGGGGGCCTAATTCACCCCTCCACTTT.

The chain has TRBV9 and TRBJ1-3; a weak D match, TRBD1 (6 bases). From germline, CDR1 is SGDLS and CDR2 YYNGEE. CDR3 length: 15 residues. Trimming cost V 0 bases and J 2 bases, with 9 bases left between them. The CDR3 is CASSVGGTTGNTIYF. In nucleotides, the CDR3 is TGTGCCAGCAGCGTAGGAGGGACAACTGGAAACACCATATATTTT. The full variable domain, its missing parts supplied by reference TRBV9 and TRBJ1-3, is DSGVTQTPKHLITATGQRVTLRCSPRSGDLSVYWYQQSLDQGLQFLIQYYNGEERAKGNILERFSAQQFPDLHSELNLSSLELGDSALYFCASSVGGTTGNTIYFGEGSWLTVV.

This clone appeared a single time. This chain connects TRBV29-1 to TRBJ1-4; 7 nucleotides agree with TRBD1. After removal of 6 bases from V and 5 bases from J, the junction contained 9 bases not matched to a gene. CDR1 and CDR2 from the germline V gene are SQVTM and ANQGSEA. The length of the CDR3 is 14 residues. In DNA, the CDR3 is TGCAGCGTGGCCGGGACAGAGGACAATGAAAAACTGTTTTTT. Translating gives CSVAGTEDNEKLFF.

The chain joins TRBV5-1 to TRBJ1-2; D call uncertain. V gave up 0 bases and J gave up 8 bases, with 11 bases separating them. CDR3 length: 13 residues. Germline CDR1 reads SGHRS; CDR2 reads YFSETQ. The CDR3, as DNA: TGCGCCAGCAGCTTGGGAGCGGCCAGGGGCTACACCTTC. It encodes CASSLGAARGYTF.

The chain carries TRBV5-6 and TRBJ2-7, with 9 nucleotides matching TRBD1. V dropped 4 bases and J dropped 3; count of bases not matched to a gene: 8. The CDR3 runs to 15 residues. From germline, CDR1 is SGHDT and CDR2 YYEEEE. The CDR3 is CASSGGQGGYYEQYF. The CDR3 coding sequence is TGTGCCAGCAGCGGGGGACAGGGAGGGTACTACGAGCAGTACTTC.

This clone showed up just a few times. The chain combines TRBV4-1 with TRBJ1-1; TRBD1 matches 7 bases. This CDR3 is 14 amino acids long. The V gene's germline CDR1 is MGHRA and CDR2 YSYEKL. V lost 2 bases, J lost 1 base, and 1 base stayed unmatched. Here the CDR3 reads CASSQTGANTEAFF. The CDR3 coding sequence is TGCGCCAGCAGCCAAACAGGGGCGAACACTGAAGCTTTCTTT.

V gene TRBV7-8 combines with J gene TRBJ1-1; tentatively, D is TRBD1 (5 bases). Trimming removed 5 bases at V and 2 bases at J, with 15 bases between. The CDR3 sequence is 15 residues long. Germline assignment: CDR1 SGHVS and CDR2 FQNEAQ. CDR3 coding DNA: TGTGCCAGCAGCCCATCCGGGACGGAAAACACTGAAGCTTTCTTT. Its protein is CASSPSGTENTEAFF.

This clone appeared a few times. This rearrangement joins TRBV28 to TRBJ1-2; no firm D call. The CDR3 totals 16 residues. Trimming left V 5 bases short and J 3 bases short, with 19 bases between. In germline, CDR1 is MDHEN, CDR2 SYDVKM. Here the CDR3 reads CASSTRGWESDYGYTF. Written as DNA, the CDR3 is TGTGCCAGCAGTACCCGGGGATGGGAAAGTGACTATGGCTACACCTTC.

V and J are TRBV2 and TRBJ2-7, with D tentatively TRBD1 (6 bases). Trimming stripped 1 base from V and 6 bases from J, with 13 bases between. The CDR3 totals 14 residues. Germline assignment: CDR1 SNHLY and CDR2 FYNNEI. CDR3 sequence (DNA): TGTGCCAGCAGTGAAGGTGGGCAGGGGATCGAGCAGTACTTC. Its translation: CASSEGGQGIEQYF. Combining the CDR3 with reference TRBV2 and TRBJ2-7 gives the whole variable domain EPEVTQTPSHQVTQMGQEVILRCVPISNHLYFYWYRQILGQKVEFLVSFYNNEISEKSEIFDDQFSVERPDGSNFTLKIRSTKLEDSAMYFCASSEGGQGIEQYFGPGTRLTVT.

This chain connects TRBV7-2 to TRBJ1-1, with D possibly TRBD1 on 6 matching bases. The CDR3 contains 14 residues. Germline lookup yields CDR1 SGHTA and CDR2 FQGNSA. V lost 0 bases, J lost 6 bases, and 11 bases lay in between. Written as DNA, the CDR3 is TGTGCCAGCAGCTTAGCGCAAGGGGGACCTGAAGCTTTCTTT. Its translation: CASSLAQGGPEAFF.

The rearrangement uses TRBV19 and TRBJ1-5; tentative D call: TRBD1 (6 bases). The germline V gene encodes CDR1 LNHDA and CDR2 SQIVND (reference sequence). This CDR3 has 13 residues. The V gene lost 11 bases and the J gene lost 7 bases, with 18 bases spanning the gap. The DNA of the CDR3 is TGTGCCCGACGAAGCAGGGGAGTCCAGCCCCAGCATTTT. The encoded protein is CARRSRGVQPQHF.

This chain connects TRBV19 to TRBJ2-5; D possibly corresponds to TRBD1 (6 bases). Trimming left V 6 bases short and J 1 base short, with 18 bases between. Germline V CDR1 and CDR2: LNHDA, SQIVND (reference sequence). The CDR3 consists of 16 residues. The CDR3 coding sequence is TGTGCCAGTAGGACTCTTTCACCGACAGGCCAAGAGACCCAGTACTTC. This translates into CASRTLSPTGQETQYF.

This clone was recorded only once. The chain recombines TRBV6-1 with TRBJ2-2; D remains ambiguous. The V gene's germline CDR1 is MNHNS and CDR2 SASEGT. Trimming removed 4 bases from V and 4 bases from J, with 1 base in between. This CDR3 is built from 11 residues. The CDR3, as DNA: TGTGCCAGCAGTGGCACCGGGGAGCTGTTTTTT. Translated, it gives CASSGTGELFF.